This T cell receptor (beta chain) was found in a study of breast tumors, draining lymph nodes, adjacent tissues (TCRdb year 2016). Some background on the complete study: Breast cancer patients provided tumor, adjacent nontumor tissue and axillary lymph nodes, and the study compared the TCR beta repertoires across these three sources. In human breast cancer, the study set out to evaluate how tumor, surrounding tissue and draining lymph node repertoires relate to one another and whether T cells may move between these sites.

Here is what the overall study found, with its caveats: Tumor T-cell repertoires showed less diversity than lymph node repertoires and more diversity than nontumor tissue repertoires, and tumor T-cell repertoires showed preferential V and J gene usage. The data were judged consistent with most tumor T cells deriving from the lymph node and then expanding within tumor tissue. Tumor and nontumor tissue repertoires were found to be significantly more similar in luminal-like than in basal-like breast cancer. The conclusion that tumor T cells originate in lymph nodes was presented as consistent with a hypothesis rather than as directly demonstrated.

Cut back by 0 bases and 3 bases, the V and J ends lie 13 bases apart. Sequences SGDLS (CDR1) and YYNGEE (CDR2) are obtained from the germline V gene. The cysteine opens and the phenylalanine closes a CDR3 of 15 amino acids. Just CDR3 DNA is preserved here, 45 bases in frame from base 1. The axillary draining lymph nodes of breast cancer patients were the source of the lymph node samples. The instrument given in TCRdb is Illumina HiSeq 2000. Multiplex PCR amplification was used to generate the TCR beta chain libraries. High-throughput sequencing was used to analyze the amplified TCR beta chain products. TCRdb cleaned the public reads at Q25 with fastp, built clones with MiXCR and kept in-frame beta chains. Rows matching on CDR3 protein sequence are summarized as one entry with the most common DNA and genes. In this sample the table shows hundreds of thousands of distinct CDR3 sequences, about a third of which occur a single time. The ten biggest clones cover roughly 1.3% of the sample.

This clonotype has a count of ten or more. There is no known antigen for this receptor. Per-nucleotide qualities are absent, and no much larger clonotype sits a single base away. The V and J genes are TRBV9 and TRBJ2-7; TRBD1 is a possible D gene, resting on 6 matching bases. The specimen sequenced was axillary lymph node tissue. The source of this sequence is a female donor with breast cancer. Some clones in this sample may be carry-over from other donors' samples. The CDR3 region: CASSVVAGENYEQYF. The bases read TGTGCCAGCAGCGTAGTGGCAGGGGAGAACTACGAGCAGTACTTC.